These 22 T cell receptor beta chains were all obtained from the same sample, sequenced in a study of early T cells in non-severe SARS-CoV-2 infection (dated by TCRdb to about 2021). The library came from 5' RACE. The instrument given in TCRdb is NextSeq 500. The public reads were reprocessed in TCRdb via fastp at Q25 and MiXCR, keeping in-frame beta chains. Identical CDR3 proteins give one entry, which carries the most common genes and DNA. Within this sample are tens of thousands of distinct CDR3 sequences, with 8.5% to 10% of them counted one time only. The ten largest make up around 5.5% of the sample. Sequencing was performed on whole blood. The receptors come from an adult who was a healthcare worker with PCR-confirmed SARS-CoV-2 infection or an uninfected control (not recorded which).

This clonotype was counted a few times. The V gene is TRBV11-2, the J gene TRBJ2-1; 10 nucleotides agree with TRBD2. The CDR3 sequence is 14 residues long. V lost 5 bases, J lost 8 bases, and 6 bases stayed unmatched. The germline V gene encodes CDR1 SGHAT and CDR2 FQNNGV. The CDR3 coding sequence is TGTGCCAGCAGCCCCCGGACTAGCGGCGATGAGCAGTTCTTC. This encodes CASSPRTSGDEQFF.

The V gene is TRBV4-2, the J gene TRBJ1-6, with D possibly matching TRBD1 (5 bases). V was clipped by 2 bases and J by 10 bases, with 18 bases between them. CDR3 length: 16 residues. Per germline, CDR1 LGHNA and CDR2 YNFKEQ. CDR3 nucleotide sequence: TGTGCCAGCAGCCAAAACCCCGGGGCGAGGAACTCACCCCTCCACTTT. Its translation is CASSQNPGARNSPLHF.

This rearrangement joins TRBV29-1 to TRBJ1-3; TRBD1 might be the D (5 bases). V was pared by 4 bases and J by 2 bases, with 6 bases between. Germline assignment: CDR1 SQVTM and CDR2 ANQGSEA. The CDR3 contains 12 residues. CDR3 nucleotide sequence: TGCAGCGTTGTGACAGCTGGAAACACCATATATTTT. It encodes CSVVTAGNTIYF. Combining the CDR3 with reference TRBV29-1 and TRBJ1-3 gives the whole variable domain SAVISQKPSRDICQRGTSLTIQCQVDSQVTMMFWYRQQPGQSLTLIATANQGSEATYESGFVIDKFPISRPNLTFSTLTVSNMSPEDSSIYLCSVVTAGNTIYFGEGSWLTVV.

This clonotype occurred a few times. V is TRBV7-8 and J is TRBJ1-5, with D uncertain. Germline loops: CDR1 SGHVS, CDR2 FQNEAQ. Between the trimmed V and J ends, which lost 5 bases and 0 bases, there was a span of 8 bases. The CDR3 runs 14 residues. This chain's CDR3 is CASSTTNSNQPQHF. As DNA, the CDR3 is TGTGCCAGCAGCACTACTAATAGCAATCAGCCCCAGCATTTT.

This clonotype was picked up a small number of times. The chain uses TRBV7-2 and TRBJ2-3; 9 bases fit TRBD1. The CDR3 length is 16 residues. The V gene end was trimmed by 6 bases and the J gene end by 2 bases; junction bases not matched to a gene: 9. The V gene's germline CDR1 is SGHTA and CDR2 FQGNSA. The CDR3 region is CASRSRDRAPTDTQYF. The DNA for the CDR3 is TGTGCCAGCAGGTCCCGGGACAGGGCCCCCACAGATACGCAGTATTTT.

This clonotype was counted many times. The chain employs TRBV7-9 and TRBJ1-3, with D hard to call. The ends were cut back, 1 base at V and 6 bases at J, with 19 bases in the middle. Germline V CDR1 and CDR2: SEHNR, FQNEAQ (reference sequence). This CDR3 region has 17 residues. The CDR3 here is CASSLVSSDWYENTIYF. CDR3 sequence (DNA): TGTGCCAGCAGCTTAGTCTCCTCTGACTGGTACGAAAACACCATATATTTT.

The chain has TRBV7-3 and TRBJ1-1, with D maybe TRBD1 (6 bases). There are 14 residues in the CDR3. With 4 bases removed from V and 1 base from J, the gap between germline ends came to 10 bases. Germline CDR1 SGHTA, CDR2 FQGTGA. Written as DNA, the CDR3 is TGTGCCAGCAGCTCGGGACACCAGAACACTGAAGCTTTCTTT. It is translated as CASSSGHQNTEAFF.

In its sample, this clonotype was seen many times. This chain uses TRBV7-9 with TRBJ2-2, with D possibly matching TRBD1 (5 bases). Trimming stripped 2 bases from V and 6 bases from J, with 16 bases between. CDR3 length: 16 residues. The germline V gene has CDR1 SEHNR and CDR2 FQNEAQ (reference sequence). The CDR3 loop reads CASSLLEQVLAGELFF. CDR3 sequence (DNA): TGTGCCAGCAGCTTATTAGAACAGGTGTTAGCCGGGGAGCTGTTTTTT.

This clonotype appeared many times. The chain has TRBV12-3 or TRBV12-4 and TRBJ2-3, with 11 positions matching TRBD1. This CDR3 spans 14 amino acids. The V segment lost 3 bases and the J segment 9 bases; nucleotides outside the gene matches: 5. Here the CDR3 reads CASSLRDRGLTQYF. CDR3 coding DNA: TGTGCCAGCAGTTTGAGGGACAGGGGGTTAACGCAGTATTTT.

This clonotype showed up just a few times. The rearrangement links TRBV11-2 to TRBJ1-4, with D maybe TRBD1 (6 bases). The CDR3 extends over 14 amino acids. Germline V CDR1 and CDR2: SGHAT, FQNNGV. V dropped 0 bases and J dropped 12 bases, with 14 bases sitting between them. The CDR3 spells CASSLDRTGGQLFF. CDR3 sequence (DNA): TGTGCCAGCAGCTTAGATCGAACGGGGGGCCAACTGTTTTTT.

This clonotype was recorded at least ten times. The V call is TRBV5-1, the J call TRBJ1-4; D gene unclear. Per germline, CDR1 SGHRS and CDR2 YFSETQ. The ends were cut back, 4 bases at V and 0 bases at J, with 1 base in the middle. The CDR3 contains 12 residues. CDR3 DNA: TGCGCCAGCAGCGCAACTAATGAAAAACTGTTTTTT. This gives the protein CASSATNEKLFF.

V is TRBV5-4 and J is TRBJ2-3, with 9 bases fitting TRBD2. The CDR3 is 14 amino acids. The germline V gene encodes CDR1 SGHNT and CDR2 YYREEE (reference sequence). CDR3 in DNA: TGTGCTACATCGGGGCTAGCGGGGAGTGATACGCAGTATTTT. Translation gives CATSGLAGSDTQYF.

The V gene is TRBV11-2, the J gene TRBJ2-3; D is ambiguous. Germline CDR1 is SGHAT and CDR2 is FQNNGV. CDR3 length: 12 amino acids. V dropped 1 base and J dropped 8 bases, with 7 bases sitting between them. The CDR3 is CASSLGRVTQYF. The CDR3 nucleotides are TGTGCCAGCAGCTTAGGCCGGGTTACGCAGTATTTT.

This clonotype was seen repeatedly, ten times or more. V is TRBV5-5 and J is TRBJ2-5, with 8 bases identical to TRBD2. Per the germline V gene, CDR1 is SGHKS and CDR2 is YYEKEE (reference sequence). The CDR3 is made up of 15 amino acids. The J segment lost 6 bases and the V segment lost 0 bases, leaving 7 bases of the junction unmatched. The DNA of the CDR3 is TGTGCCAGCAGCTTGGCGCTGACTAGCGAGCAGACCCAGTACTTC. Translated, it gives CASSLALTSEQTQYF.

The table lists this clonotype with a few counts. The V call is TRBV5-5, the J call TRBJ2-2; 14 bases match TRBD2. Germline trimming cut 2 bases from V and 2 bases from J; bases unmatched to any gene: 5. CDR3 size: 18 residues. The germline V gene has CDR1 SGHKS and CDR2 YYEKEE (reference sequence). Written as DNA, the CDR3 is TGTGCCAGCAGCTTACGACTAGCGGGAGGGCGAAACACCGGGGAGCTGTTTTTT. Translated, it gives CASSLRLAGGRNTGELFF.

By proportion, this clonotype is medium-sized. The genes are TRBV20-1 and TRBJ2-3; the D is unclear. The CDR3 covers 11 residues. The V end was cut by 3 bases, the J end by 6 bases, with 7 bases between. CDR1 is DFQATT and CDR2 is SNEGSKA in the germline V gene (reference sequence). The CDR3, as DNA: TGCAGTGCTAGCGCGCGGGATACGCAGTATTTT. Its translation is CSASARDTQYF.

This clonotype was seen a single time. The chain recombines TRBV20-1 with TRBJ2-3; possibly TRBD1 or TRBD2 for D (6 bases each). CDR1 and CDR2 (germline): DFQATT, SNEGSKA (reference sequence). This CDR3 contains 13 residues. Trimming shortened V by 4 bases and J by 5 bases, and 13 bases separated the two germline ends. The CDR3 reads CSAKVGGIDTQYF. CDR3 coding DNA: TGCAGTGCTAAGGTGGGGGGCATAGATACGCAGTATTTT.

This clonotype has a handful of counts. The chain links TRBV2 to TRBJ2-7; 11 bases map to TRBD2. Germline V gene data show CDR1 as SNHLY and CDR2 as FYNNEI. The CDR3 totals 17 residues. V shed 8 bases, J shed 0 bases, and the junction held 12 bases outside the gene matches. As DNA, the CDR3 is TGTGCCAGCTTCTCTGTCGGGACTAGCGGCCACTCCTACGAGCAGTACTTC. It specifies CASFSVGTSGHSYEQYF.

The CDR3 spells CASSARTGVDSYEQYF. The CDR3 DNA follows: TGTGCCAGCAGTGCCCGTACAGGGGTGGATTCCTACGAGCAGTACTTC. This rearrangement joins TRBV28 to TRBJ2-7; 7 bases are a match to TRBD1. CDR3 length equals 16 residues. The J segment lost 1 base and the V segment lost 5 bases, leaving 11 bases of the junction unmatched. Germline lookup yields CDR1 MDHEN and CDR2 SYDVKM.

This clonotype was counted ten times or more. CDR3 loop: CSVEGQGLGTDTQYF. CDR3 sequence (DNA): TGCAGCGTTGAAGGACAGGGGTTGGGCACAGATACGCAGTATTTT. The V call is TRBV29-1, the J call TRBJ2-3, with TRBD1 matching over 8 bases. J gave up 1 base and V 1 base, and 4 bases lay outside the gene matches. This CDR3 is built from 15 residues. Germline V gene sequence: CDR1 SQVTM, CDR2 ANQGSEA.

This clonotype was seen a handful of times. The genes are TRBV10-3 and TRBJ1-5; D unclear. Trimming removed 0 bases from V and 4 bases from J, with 4 bases in between. The CDR3 spans 13 residues. Germline V gives CDR1 ENHRY, CDR2 SYGVKD. For the CDR3, the DNA is TGTGCCATCAGTGAGTCGGAGAATCAGCCCCAGCATTTT. It specifies CAISESENQPQHF.

This clonotype came up a few times. The chain links TRBV7-2 to TRBJ2-2, with TRBD2 matching 14 bases. Germline V gene data show CDR1 as SGHTA and CDR2 as FQGNSA. This CDR3 has 19 residues. After removal of 3 bases from V and 5 bases from J, the junction contained 11 bases not matched to a gene. The DNA of the CDR3 is TGTGCCAGCAGCTTTGCCCTGACTAGCGGGAGGGCCAGTACCGGGGAGCTGTTTTTT. Protein sequence: CASSFALTSGRASTGELFF.